A selection of T cell receptor beta chains follows, all from one sample in a study of shared clonotypes between healthy human individuals. The protocol was immunoSEQ multiplex PCR, while the TCRdb copy is restricted to in-frame clones and leaves out a portion. The sample has around 1,900,000 clones, about 93% seen once. The specimen sequenced was naive CD8+ T cells from PBMCs. The receptors come from a man younger than 35 in good health. Some clones in this sample may be carry-over from other donors' samples. CDR3s include the opening cysteine and the closing phenylalanine or tryptophan. Each record gives: V gene, clone size, J gene, D gene, CDR3 protein, CDR3 DNA. A D gene is named only where the DNA matches it firmly. For some rows the clone size is stated as once, few or many, or as a class when expanded; others skip it.

>TRBV6-4|NA|TRBJ1-1|NA
CASKSTGFETEAFF
TGTGCCAGCAAGAGTACAGGGTTCGAGACTGAAGCTTTCTTT
>TRBV7-9|NA|TRBJ1-1|NA
CASSLVWQGRTEAFF
TGTGCCAGCAGCTTAGTGTGGCAGGGAAGGACTGAAGCTTTCTTT
>TRBV27|NA|TRBJ2-3|NA
CASSGLGPTDTQYF
TGTGCCAGCAGTGGACTGGGGCCCACAGATACGCAGTATTTT
>TRBV5-6|NA|TRBJ2-7|TRBD1
CASSYEEQGSYEQYF
TGTGCCAGCAGCTACGAAGAACAGGGGTCGTACGAGCAGTACTTC
>TRBV6-5|NA|TRBJ1-2|NA
CASSYSGGHGYTF
TGTGCCAGCAGTTACTCCGGGGGGCACGGCTACACCTTC
>TRBV6-4|NA|TRBJ2-1|TRBD2
CASSDPWASGRAENEQFF
TGTGCCAGCAGTGACCCCTGGGCTAGCGGGAGGGCTGAAAATGAGCAGTTCTTC
>TRBV28|NA|TRBJ1-1|NA
CASSFKGGWTEAFF
TGTGCCAGCAGTTTTAAGGGGGGATGGACTGAAGCTTTCTTT
>TRBV5-6|NA|TRBJ2-1|NA
CASRKGGLGYNEQFF
TGTGCCAGCAGAAAAGGGGGACTGGGATACAATGAGCAGTTCTTC
>TRBV11-3|NA|TRBJ2-1|TRBD1
CASSLSWAGQGSYEQFF
TGTGCCAGCAGCTTAAGCTGGGCGGGACAGGGATCGTATGAGCAGTTCTTC
>TRBV5-1|NA|TRBJ2-1|TRBD2
CASSLAGGPTRHYNEQFF
TGCGCCAGCAGCCTAGCGGGAGGGCCCACCAGACACTACAATGAGCAGTTCTTC
>TRBV7-9|few|TRBJ1-1|NA
CASSYLLDEAFF
TGTGCCAGCAGCTACCTACTGGATGAAGCTTTCTTT
>TRBV5-4|NA|TRBJ2-7|NA
CASRENIGMTSSYEQYF
TGTGCCAGCAGGGAAAACATAGGGATGACTAGCTCCTACGAGCAGTACTTC
>TRBV5-5|NA|TRBJ1-5|TRBD1
CASSSGTGGYISNQPQHF
TGTGCCAGCAGCTCTGGGACAGGGGGCTATATTAGCAATCAGCCCCAGCATTTT
>TRBV7-8|NA|TRBJ1-2|NA
CASSFRSIGGYTF
TGTGCCAGCAGCTTTCGGAGCATCGGAGGCTACACCTTC
>TRBV27|NA|TRBJ2-3|NA
CASSSLPPDTQYF
TGTGCCAGCAGTTCACTCCCCCCAGATACGCAGTATTTT
>TRBV28|NA|TRBJ2-7|NA
CASSPVYRAATYEQYF
TGTGCCAGCAGCCCAGTATACAGGGCCGCTACCTACGAGCAGTACTTC
>TRBV18|NA|TRBJ1-4|NA
CASSPPGISTNEKLFF
TGTGCCAGCTCACCACCCGGCATTTCAACTAATGAAAAACTGTTTTTT
>TRBV28|NA|TRBJ2-7|NA
CASSFQGSINEQYF
TGTGCCAGCAGTTTTCAGGGGTCTATTAACGAGCAGTACTTC
>TRBV11-2|NA|TRBJ1-2|NA
CASENSGYGYTF
TGTGCCAGCGAGAATTCAGGATATGGCTACACCTTC
>TRBV21-1|NA|TRBJ2-2|NA
CASSQSTGELFF
TGTGCCAGCAGCCAGAGCACCGGGGAGCTGTTTTTT
>TRBV21-1|NA|TRBJ2-1|NA
CASSKEESSYNEQFF
TGTGCCAGCAGCAAAGAGGAAAGCTCCTACAATGAGCAGTTCTTC
>TRBV30|NA|TRBJ2-7|NA
CAWTHGSEQYF
TGTGCCTGGACACATGGTTCCGAGCAGTACTTC